This T cell receptor beta chain was recorded in a study of T cells in Graves' hyperthyroidism and ophthalmopathy. Each patient was aged 18 to 65 and had newly diagnosed hyperthyroidism of under 2 months' duration. Using roughly 9.4 ml of fresh peripheral blood, PBMCs were prepared. From RNA transcripts, TCR beta CDR3 regions were amplified. HTBI primers drove first-round RT-PCR of the TCR CDR3. TCRdb called the multiplex PCR reads again in MiXCR, with one record for every CDR3 protein. This sample yields under 350,000 distinct CDR3 sequences, of which roughly 20% are seen a single time; approximately 54% belongs to the top ten. This receptor was identified in a woman aged 50 to 60 with Graves' hyperthyroidism. The sample consisted of blood.

CDR3 DNA: TGTGCCAGCAGCCAGATCGGACAGGGCACTAGCACAGATACGCAGTATTTT. It is translated as CASSQIGQGTSTDTQYF. The J gene is TRBJ2-3, the V gene TRBV7-3; TRBD1 matches 8 bases. Germline lookup yields CDR1 SGHTA and CDR2 FQGTGA. J gave up 0 bases and V 5 bases, and 10 bases lay outside the gene matches. The CDR3 has 17 residues.